This TCR beta chain derives from a study of blood T cells in healthy people across ages. General study points: Roughly linear declines in TCR beta diversity per million T cells occurred with age. CMV status of donors was unknown, possibly confounding expanded clonotype changes. Underestimates were what the diversity estimates from one million T cells were considered to be.

This clonotype was seen more than once but under ten times. Its antigen is unidentified. Germline-derived CDR1 and CDR2 are SGHTA and FQGTGA. This CDR3 spans 17 amino acids. V was pared by 2 bases and J by 1 base, with 17 bases between. A second PCR of about 6 to 11 cycles used a sample-barcoded 5' primer and a J-beta primer mix. Every individual sample yielded 2.5 million or more paired-end reads (each containing CDR3). A single record per CDR3 protein comes from TCRdb applying MiXCR to the 5' RACE reads. Of 1,800,000 or so distinct CDR3 sequences listed, roughly 43% are singletons. This chain uses TRBV7-3 with TRBJ1-2; D might be TRBD1 (5 bases). This receptor was taken from a human donor in good health. Material: blood. CDR3 bases: TGTGCCAGCAGCTTAGTCGGGGCAGGAGACGTTAACTATGGCTACACCTTC. The encoded protein is CASSLVGAGDVNYGYTF.